The 8 T cell receptor beta chains listed next were all sequenced from one sample in a study of blood T cell repertoires in COVID-19. TCRdb keeps only in-frame clones here, not all; method: immunoSEQ multiplex PCR. The sample lists about 260,000 clones, more than 75% occurring once. The sequenced material came from peripheral blood. These receptors were collected from a man aged 40-49 years who had recovered from COVID-19.

This rearrangement joins TRBV10-3 to TRBJ2-3; D call uncertain. Germline V gene sequence: CDR1 ENHRY, CDR2 SYGVKD. This CDR3 is 15 amino acids long. Trimming cost V 1 base and J 0 bases, with 8 bases left between them. CDR3 sequence (DNA): TGTGCCATCAGTGAGTTCCCAACTAGCACAGATACGCAGTATTTT. This sequence encodes CAISEFPTSTDTQYF.

The rearrangement links TRBV18 to TRBJ2-3, with 12 bases matching TRBD2. The length of the CDR3 is 17 residues. The V gene's germline CDR1 is KGHSH and CDR2 LQKENI. V gave up 3 bases and J gave up 2 bases; unmatched junction bases: 6. CDR3 DNA sequence: TGTGCCAGCTCACCTAAGACTAGCGGGGGATTCACAGATACGCAGTATTTT. Amino acids: CASSPKTSGGFTDTQYF.

The rearrangement uses TRBV5-1 and TRBJ1-2; D call uncertain. This CDR3 has 13 amino acids. Germline CDR1 SGHRS, CDR2 YFSETQ. V lost 1 base, J lost 5 bases, and 9 bases lay in between. The CDR3 nucleotides are TGCGCCAGCAGCTTGACACAGCCATATGGCTACACCTTC. It encodes CASSLTQPYGYTF.

This clone came up many times. This same CDR3 is encoded by further DNA sequences in the sample. The chain joins TRBV18 to TRBJ1-2; possibly TRBD1 for D (5 bases). The CDR3 is 14 residues long. Germline CDR1 KGHSH, CDR2 LQKENI. The V end was cut by 0 bases, the J end by 4 bases, with 9 bases between. This CDR3 is CASSPPTESYGYTF. The CDR3 region has the DNA TGTGCCAGCTCACCACCGACAGAATCCTATGGCTACACCTTC. Full variable domain (outside the CDR3, taken from reference TRBV18 and TRBJ1-2): NAGVMQNPRHLVRRRGQEARLRCSPMKGHSHVYWYRQLPEEGLKFMVYLQKENIIDESGMPKERFSAEFPKEGPSILRIQQVVRGDSAAYFCASSPPTESYGYTFGSGTRLTVV.

V is TRBV7-9 and J is TRBJ2-5; 14 bases are a match to TRBD2. Unmatched junction bases numbered 4, after V lost 5 bases and J lost 2 bases. The germline CDR1 and CDR2 sequences are SEHNR and FQNEAQ (reference sequence). The CDR3 loop spans 16 amino acids. The CDR3 reads CASSLWTSGRQETQYF. CDR3 DNA: TGTGCCAGCAGCCTCTGGACTAGCGGGAGGCAAGAGACCCAGTACTTC.

The genes are TRBV5-1 and TRBJ2-5; 8 bases are a match to TRBD2. V was pared by 0 bases and J by 1 base, with 14 bases of the junction left unmatched. This CDR3 is 19 amino acids long. Germline V gene sequence: CDR1 SGHRS, CDR2 YFSETQ. The CDR3 sequence is CASSLVGLSGGLFQETQYF. In nucleotides, the CDR3 is TGCGCCAGCAGCTTGGTCGGCTTAAGCGGGGGACTATTCCAAGAGACCCAGTACTTC.

V is TRBV4-1 and J is TRBJ2-7; D gene ambiguous. Germline V gene lookup returns CDR1 MGHRA and CDR2 YSYEKL. V shed 4 bases and J shed 1 base, with 11 bases lying between them. This CDR3 is 14 amino acids long. CDR3 sequence (DNA): TGCGCCAGCAGCCGGCAACCGAGGTCCTACGAGCAGTACTTC. Protein: CASSRQPRSYEQYF.

The DNA for the CDR3 is TGTGCCGCCGGGACAGGGGCCTACGAGCAGTACTTC. This encodes CAAGTGAYEQYF. J is TRBJ2-7 and V is TRBV15; 10 bases match TRBD1. J gave up 2 bases and V 11 bases, and 3 bases lay outside the gene matches. There are 12 residues in the CDR3. Germline values: CDR1 LNHNV, CDR2 YYDKDF (reference sequence).